These 8 T cell receptor beta chains originate from one sample sequenced in a study of technical replicates of blood from several donors. Generated by immunoSEQ multiplex PCR, the TCRdb table keeps only in-frame clones and is missing some. The data hold roughly 68,000 clones, with just over 90% observed a single time. The sample consisted of PBMCs. The source of these receptors is a human donor in good health. Some clones in this sample may be carry-over from other donors' samples.

The chain employs TRBV4-3 and TRBJ2-2, with 10 bases fitting TRBD2. There are 17 residues in the CDR3. J lost 0 bases, V lost 8 bases, and 9 bases had no gene match. Germline CDR1 is LGHNA and CDR2 is YSLEER. CDR3 bases: TGCGCCAGCCAACCGAGCGGGGGGGACCCGAACACCGGGGAGCTGTTTTTT. Residues: CASQPSGGDPNTGELFF.

The rearrangement joins TRBV7-2 to TRBJ2-1; TRBD1 matches at 7 bases. Unmatched junction bases numbered 11, after V lost 5 bases and J lost 7 bases. Germline CDR1 SGHTA, CDR2 FQGNSA. This CDR3 spans 15 amino acids. The CDR3 here is CASSPAPDRRNEQFF. CDR3 bases: TGTGCCAGCAGCCCAGCCCCGGACAGGCGGAATGAGCAGTTCTTC.

The rearrangement joins TRBV4-1 to TRBJ2-7, with 7 bases identical to TRBD1. The CDR3 has 14 amino acids. With V trimmed by 3 bases and J by 3 bases, 5 bases remained unmatched. Germline lookup yields CDR1 MGHRA and CDR2 YSYEKL. In nucleotides, the CDR3 is TGCGCCAGCAGCCATGGAGCAGGGGGCTACGAGCAGTACTTC. As protein: CASSHGAGGYEQYF.

This rearrangement joins TRBV18 to TRBJ2-2; D unresolved. The CDR3 runs 12 residues. V lost 3 bases, J lost 7 bases, and 6 bases lay in between. CDR1 is KGHSH, CDR2 LQKENI, per germline. CDR3 sequence (DNA): TGTGCCAGCTCACCTTACATCGGGGAGCTGTTTTTT. Translating it yields CASSPYIGELFF.

The rearrangement links TRBV7-9 to TRBJ1-2, with a weak D call TRBD1 (6 bases). The CDR3 consists of 15 residues. V was cut by 5 bases and J by 7 bases, with 20 bases left in between. Germline values: CDR1 SEHNR, CDR2 FQNEAQ (reference sequence). CDR3: CASSPSRGLEGGYTF. CDR3 nucleotides: TGTGCCAGCAGCCCATCGCGGGGGCTGGAGGGTGGCTACACCTTC.

The chain is built from TRBV6-1 and TRBJ1-4, with D perhaps matching TRBD1 (5 bases). Germline lookup yields CDR1 MNHNS and CDR2 SASEGT. V was shortened by 3 bases and J by 6 bases, with 11 bases between the two germline ends. The CDR3 is made up of 14 amino acids. CDR3 residues: CASSEQGRDEKLFF. CDR3 sequence (DNA): TGTGCCAGCAGTGAGCAGGGTCGGGATGAAAAACTGTTTTTT.

This clone was found once. The rearrangement joins TRBV4-3 to TRBJ1-2; unclear D gene. CDR1 and CDR2 from the germline V gene are LGHNA and YSLEER. The CDR3 loop spans 13 amino acids. Trimming pared 1 base from V and 4 bases from J, leaving 7 bases between. The CDR3 spells CASSQVEGYGYTF. In DNA, the CDR3 is TGCGCCAGCAGCCAAGTCGAGGGCTATGGCTACACCTTC.

The genes are TRBV19 and TRBJ2-7; 11 positions agree with TRBD1. The trim removed 5 bases at V and 5 bases at J, leaving 8 bases unmatched. The CDR3 sequence is 15 residues long. Germline CDR1 reads LNHDA; CDR2 reads SQIVND (reference sequence). CDR3: CASSPRGQGANEQYF. As DNA, the CDR3 is TGTGCCAGTAGTCCTCGAGGACAGGGGGCCAACGAGCAGTACTTC.